Described below is a single TCR beta chain sequence and its context. No antigen is known for it. Regarding treatment: some 20 received Ad26.COV2.S at low or high dose, single or two shots; a few received placebo; per-sample allocation not given. The samples were gathered on day 63 after the first injection of vaccine or placebo. Produced via immunoSEQ multiplex PCR; TCRdb's table is partial and in-frame only. The data hold over 300,000 clones, with about 80% observed a single time. V was cut by 4 bases and J by 5 bases, with 16 bases left in between. The CDR3 contains 16 residues. The germline CDR1 and CDR2 sequences are SGHNT and YYREEE (reference sequence). This sample stems from a study of Ad26.COV2.S vaccination and SARS-CoV-2 variants. The wider study: Intramuscular Ad26.COV2.S doses were given once or twice, 56 days apart. Study-level points and caveats: Among vaccine recipients, spike-specific TCR breadth exceeded that of placebo recipients. With respect to non-spike TCR breadth, vaccine and placebo recipients were similar.

The chain couples TRBV5-4 to TRBJ1-6; possible D gene TRBD1, 6 bases. Sample: peripheral blood, taken in a trial of Ad26.COV2.S vaccine versus placebo. The sequence was obtained from a person between 18 and 60 years old who received the Ad26.COV2.S COVID-19 vaccine or a placebo. In DNA form, the CDR3 reads TGTGCCAGCAGCGTAGGACGGGGGCTTGATAATTCACCCCTCCACTTT. Amino acids: CASSVGRGLDNSPLHF.